The present TCR beta chain was sequenced within a study of blood T cells in healthy people across ages. This clonotype was recorded many times. Trimming at V came to 8 bases and at J to 4 bases, leaving 6 bases not matched to a gene. This CDR3 has 15 amino acids. From germline, CDR1 is ENHRY and CDR2 SYGVKD. A second PCR of roughly 7 to 11 cycles used a sample-barcoded 5' primer and a J-beta primer mix. MiXCR was run by TCRdb on the 5' RACE reads, yielding one entry per CDR3 protein. Among roughly 1,700,000 distinct CDR3 sequences listed, about 28% were seen once. The receptor was derived from a woman aged 25 to 39 in good health. Specimen: blood. The genes are TRBV10-3 and TRBJ2-1; 12 nucleotides line up with TRBD2. CDR3 bases: TGTGCCATCCGTTATGGGACTAGCGGGTACAATGAGCAGTTCTTC. Translation: CAIRYGTSGYNEQFF.